This T cell receptor beta chain was found in a study of chemoradiotherapy in HPV16-positive cancers. Study-wide context: Candidate HPV-specific T-cell clones and common TCR motifs came from functional assays in two HPV16-positive patients. Notes on the study in general: Non-HPV-specific T cells did not expand in tumors during treatment, whereas candidate HPV-specific clones and E7-related motifs did. For HPV16-positive patients, expanding HPV-responsive T cells associated with longer recurrence-free survival. The functional HPV-specific definition rests on just a couple of HPV16-positive patients.

V shed 0 bases and J 4 bases; nucleotides not matched to a gene: 1. From germline, CDR1 is SGHRS and CDR2 YFSETQ. The length of the CDR3 is 14 residues. With respect to this clone: Antigen: not known.

The method was immunoSEQ multiplex PCR; TCRdb's version includes in-frame clones alone and lacks a portion of them. This sample yields approximately 17,000 clones, of which around three quarters are seen a single time; less than 10% belongs to the top ten. This receptor was taken from a human donor with HPV-associated anogenital cancer. The input for sequencing was tumor tissue, taken from a patient who underwent chemoradiotherapy. The V and J genes are TRBV5-1 and TRBJ2-5; 9 bases are shared with TRBD2. In nucleotides, the CDR3 is TGCGCCAGCAGCTTGGCTAGCGGGGTAGAGACCCAGTACTTC. As protein: CASSLASGVETQYF.